The entry that follows covers one T cell receptor beta chain sequence. The target antigen is unknown. Different DNA sequences within this sample yield the same CDR3. The sample belongs to a study of T cell clones after liver transplantation. Alloreactive TCRbeta sequences came from sequencing proliferating CFSE-low cells in the MLR. Pre-transplant recipient cells met graft donor PBMCs, splenocytes, lymph-node cells, or third-party PBMCs. Assay: immunoSEQ multiplex PCR; the TCRdb copy retains only in-frame clones and omits some. The sample lists about 2,000 clones; about 22% were seen once. CDR1 is SGHNT, CDR2 YYREEE, per germline (reference sequence). This CDR3 comprises 16 residues. Deletions cut 7 bases from V and 4 bases from J, with 23 bases between.

The sequence came from a human patient who received a liver transplant. The T cells may come from the graft donor. The chain couples TRBV5-4 to TRBJ1-2; D ambiguous. The sample comprised CD8+ T cells from cultured PBMCs. CDR3 sequence (DNA): TGTGCCAGCTATCAGACCATCCCAGGAAAGACCTATGGCTACACCTTC. This encodes CASYQTIPGKTYGYTF.